The 20 T cell receptor beta chains below all came from one sample that was sequenced in a study of blood T cell repertoires in COVID-19. Generated by immunoSEQ multiplex PCR, the TCRdb table keeps only in-frame clones and is missing some. The top ten hold 4.5% to 6% of the sample, which has approximately 100,000 clones, roughly 90% seen once. The sequenced sample was peripheral blood. The receptor set was obtained from a man aged 65 to 85 with acute or convalescent COVID-19.

The count of this clone is one. V and J are TRBV28 and TRBJ2-1, with TRBD2 matching over 12 bases. The germline V gene encodes CDR1 MDHEN and CDR2 SYDVKM. The trim removed 1 base at V and 1 base at J, leaving 8 bases unmatched. CDR3 length equals 19 residues. CDR3 sequence: CASSLYGTSGPESYNEQFF. The DNA for the CDR3 is TGTGCCAGCAGTTTATATGGGACTAGCGGGCCGGAATCCTACAATGAGCAGTTCTTC.

V gene TRBV4-3 combines with J gene TRBJ2-1; the match to TRBD2 covers 8 bases. The CDR3 is 17 amino acids. V lost 4 bases and J lost 6; bases outside the gene matches: 14. Germline V lookup: CDR1 LGHNA, CDR2 YSLEER. In DNA form, the CDR3 reads TGCGCCAGCAGCCCTACAACATGGCGGGAGGAGGGCAATGAGCAGTTCTTC. Protein product: CASSPTTWREEGNEQFF.

The V gene is TRBV6-4, the J gene TRBJ2-1; TRBD2 matches at 13 bases. Germline CDR1 MRHNA, CDR2 SNTAGT. The CDR3 is 14 residues long. V lost 4 bases, J lost 6 bases, and 0 bases stayed unmatched. CDR3 nucleotides: TGTGCCAGCAGTGGGACTAGCGGGAGCAATGAGCAGTTCTTC. This sequence encodes CASSGTSGSNEQFF.

The chain couples TRBV6-5 to TRBJ2-7; 9 bases align to TRBD2. Germline lookup yields CDR1 MNHEY and CDR2 SVGAGI. V lost 0 bases, J lost 3 bases, and 6 bases stayed unmatched. The CDR3 spans 16 residues. CDR3 DNA sequence: TGTGCCAGCAGTTACTCGACTCATAGCGGGAGCTACGAGCAGTACTTC. Its protein is CASSYSTHSGSYEQYF.

This chain joins TRBV27 and TRBJ1-6; 10 bases map to TRBD1. Germline-derived CDR1 and CDR2 are MNHEY and SMNVEV (reference sequence). Trimming at V came to 2 bases and at J to 5 bases, leaving 0 bases not matched to a gene. The CDR3 covers 15 residues. CDR3: CASSLGTGDNSPLHF. The CDR3 region has the DNA TGTGCCAGCAGTTTAGGGACAGGGGATAATTCACCCCTCCACTTT.

The V gene is TRBV18, the J gene TRBJ1-2, with TRBD1 matching over 8 bases. This CDR3 is 15 amino acids long. With 6 bases clipped from V and 8 bases from J, the junction kept 14 bases outside the gene matches. Germline CDR1 is KGHSH and CDR2 is LQKENI. The CDR3 DNA reads TGTGCCAGCTCGCTATCCGTCGACAGGGGAGGAGGCTACACCTTC. The encoded protein is CASSLSVDRGGGYTF.

The chain joins TRBV6-2 or TRBV6-3 to TRBJ2-7; TRBD2 agrees at 7 bases. This CDR3 comprises 14 residues. Germline V gene sequence: CDR1 MNHEY, CDR2 SVGEGT. V gave up 2 bases and J gave up 5 bases; unmatched junction bases: 6. The CDR3 here is CASSYGREHHEQYF. CDR3 DNA sequence: TGTGCCAGCAGTTACGGGAGGGAGCACCACGAGCAGTACTTC.

As for this clone: Different DNA sequences within this sample yield the same CDR3. The chain uses TRBV18 and TRBJ1-6; 9 bases fit TRBD1. This CDR3 region has 14 residues. Germline values: CDR1 KGHSH, CDR2 LQKENI. Trimming at V came to 3 bases and at J to 7 bases, leaving 1 base not matched to a gene. CDR3 residues: CASSPGTGNSPLHF. The CDR3 DNA follows: TGTGCCAGCTCACCCGGGACAGGGAATTCACCCCTCCACTTT.

This clone was seen more than once but under ten times. This chain connects TRBV29-1 to TRBJ1-1; D may be TRBD1 (5 bases). CDR1 is SQVTM, CDR2 ANQGSEA, per germline. V was clipped by 8 bases and J by 5 bases, with 9 bases between them. The length of the CDR3 is 10 residues. CDR3 protein: CSFGGTEAFF. CDR3 sequence (DNA): TGCAGCTTCGGGGGGACTGAAGCTTTCTTT.

The rearrangement uses TRBV5-1 and TRBJ2-5; D not resolved. This CDR3 has 10 residues. Looked up from germline, CDR1 is SGHRS and CDR2 is YFSETQ. Trimming took off 7 bases at V and 5 bases at J, with 6 bases between the two ends. CDR3 protein: CASPFETQYF. The CDR3 coding sequence is TGCGCCAGCCCCTTCGAGACCCAGTACTTC.

The V gene is TRBV7-9, the J gene TRBJ2-5; no reliable D call. There are 11 residues in the CDR3. Germline CDR1 reads SEHNR; CDR2 reads FQNEAQ (reference sequence). Trimming removed 3 bases at V and 4 bases at J, with 3 bases between. CDR3 protein: CASSLAETQYF. The CDR3 region has the DNA TGTGCCAGCAGCTTGGCAGAGACCCAGTACTTC.

V is TRBV19 and J is TRBJ2-7; 7 positions agree with TRBD1. CDR3 size: 14 residues. V gave up 6 bases and J gave up 6 bases; unmatched junction bases: 11. From germline, CDR1 is LNHDA and CDR2 SQIVND (reference sequence). The CDR3: CASSNRGRTLEQYF. Written as DNA, the CDR3 is TGTGCCAGTAGCAACAGGGGACGCACCCTCGAGCAGTACTTC.

The chain is built from TRBV4-2 and TRBJ2-1; 11 bases are a match to TRBD2. The germline V gene has CDR1 LGHNA and CDR2 YNFKEQ. The CDR3 is 16 residues long. J gave up 9 bases and V 0 bases, and 7 bases lay outside the gene matches. This CDR3 reads CASSQEVAGGPSEQFF. CDR3 DNA sequence: TGTGCCAGCAGCCAAGAGGTAGCGGGAGGGCCCAGTGAGCAGTTCTTC.

The chain is built from TRBV2 and TRBJ1-2; weak D call: TRBD1 (5 bases). Germline values: CDR1 SNHLY, CDR2 FYNNEI. The CDR3 covers 14 residues. Trimming stripped 6 bases from V and 4 bases from J, with 15 bases between. The CDR3 sequence: CASRALGLRYGYTF. The CDR3 DNA follows: TGTGCCAGCAGGGCTTTGGGACTCCGCTATGGCTACACCTTC.

The genes are TRBV19 and TRBJ2-1; 12 bases align to TRBD2. V was pared by 2 bases and J by 0 bases, with 8 bases of the junction left unmatched. This CDR3 is built from 19 residues. The germline gives CDR1 LNHDA, CDR2 SQIVND (reference sequence). Written as DNA, the CDR3 is TGTGCCAGTAGTATACCAGGACTAGCGGGGCCCACCTCCTACAATGAGCAGTTCTTC. Its translation is CASSIPGLAGPTSYNEQFF.

The gene calls are TRBV11-3 and TRBJ2-7, with TRBD1 identical over 8 bases. Germline V CDR1 and CDR2: SGHNT, YENEEA. The CDR3 extends over 15 amino acids. Germline trimming cut 0 bases from V and 4 bases from J; bases unmatched to any gene: 5. The chain's CDR3 is CASSLDGTGGYEQYF. DNA of the CDR3: TGTGCCAGCAGCTTAGACGGGACAGGAGGTTACGAGCAGTACTTC.

The chain employs TRBV7-9 and TRBJ2-2; 7 bases align to TRBD1. The CDR3 spans 19 residues. Germline trimming cut 3 bases from V and 4 bases from J; bases unmatched to any gene: 17. Germline-derived CDR1 and CDR2 are SEHNR and FQNEAQ (reference sequence). The CDR3 loop is CASSFPKGTGTVSTGELFF. CDR3 bases: TGTGCCAGCAGCTTCCCAAAAGGGACCGGGACAGTAAGCACCGGGGAGCTGTTTTTT.

Regarding this clone: The same CDR3 arises from other DNA sequences in this sample as well. The chain uses TRBV28 and TRBJ2-2, with a weak D call TRBD2 (7 bases). Trimming took off 5 bases at V and 4 bases at J, with 14 bases between the two ends. Germline V CDR1 and CDR2: MDHEN, SYDVKM. The CDR3 spans 15 residues. The chain's CDR3 is CASSPPGGPTGELFF. The CDR3 DNA reads as TGTGCCAGCAGTCCCCCCGGGGGGCCCACCGGGGAGCTGTTTTTT.

This clone was observed a single time. J is TRBJ2-7 and V is TRBV5-6; a weak D match, TRBD2 (5 bases). Germline lookup yields CDR1 SGHDT and CDR2 YYEEEE. V shed 0 bases and J shed 6 bases, with 16 bases lying between them. The CDR3 extends over 15 amino acids. This CDR3 reads CASSLGLGVRVEQYF. The CDR3 DNA reads as TGTGCCAGCAGCTTGGGATTGGGAGTCCGGGTCGAGCAGTACTTC.

This rearrangement joins TRBV5-1 to TRBJ1-2; D not certain. Germline CDR1 SGHRS, CDR2 YFSETQ. Trimming left V 0 bases short and J 5 bases short, with 11 bases between. The CDR3 spans 14 residues. The CDR3 DNA reads as TGCGCCAGCAGCTTGGACCGGGTGACTTATGGCTACACCTTC. Translating it yields CASSLDRVTYGYTF.